The 19 T cell receptor beta chains presented below share a single source sample, sequenced in a study of T-cell memory formation after mild COVID-19. One entry per CDR3 protein results from TCRdb running MiXCR on the 5' RACE reads. The sample shows over 450,000 distinct CDR3 sequences, around 20% of them seen only once. Sequenced input: PBMCs or a T cell subset sorted from them (not recorded which). These TCRs come from an adult woman who had mild COVID-19 (a few samples of this study predate the infection). Cell type and time point are not known.

The chain employs TRBV7-9 and TRBJ2-3, with D uncertain. Germline V lookup: CDR1 SEHNR, CDR2 FQNEAQ (reference sequence). The V gene lost 2 bases and the J gene lost 0 bases, with 9 bases spanning the gap. This CDR3 has 15 amino acids. The chain's CDR3 is CASSLYMASTDTQYF. CDR3 DNA: TGTGCCAGCAGCTTATATATGGCTAGCACAGATACGCAGTATTTT. Full variable domain (outside the CDR3, taken from reference TRBV7-9 and TRBJ2-3): DTGVSQNPRHKITKRGQNVTFRCDPISEHNRLYWYRQTLGQGPEFLTYFQNEAQLEKSRLLSDRFSAERPKGSFSTLEIQRTEQGDSAMYLCASSLYMASTDTQYFGPGTRLTVL.

The rearrangement uses TRBV4-3 and TRBJ2-7; 13 nucleotides align to TRBD2. With 1 base clipped from V and 3 bases from J, the junction kept 12 bases outside the gene matches. Germline CDR1 LGHNA, CDR2 YSLEER. The CDR3 spans 19 residues. As DNA, the CDR3 is TGCGCCAGCAGCCAAGTCGTCAGGACTAGCGGGAGTTGGGGCTACGAGCAGTACTTC. Translating it yields CASSQVVRTSGSWGYEQYF.

This clonotype was observed many times. The chain's CDR3 is CASSPRTSGYNEQFF. The CDR3 DNA is TGTGCCAGCAGCCCAAGGACTAGCGGCTACAATGAGCAGTTCTTC. The chain recombines TRBV7-6 with TRBJ2-1, with 10 bases that match TRBD2. CDR3 size: 15 residues. J gave up 3 bases and V 5 bases, and 4 bases lay outside the gene matches. The V gene's germline CDR1 is SGHVS and CDR2 FNYEAQ.

This clonotype occurred a few times. CDR3 in amino acids: CASSPRRTDEQYF. CDR3 nucleotide sequence: TGTGCCAGCTCACCGAGGCGGACGGACGAGCAGTACTTC. This chain links TRBV18 with TRBJ2-7; no clear D. CDR1 is KGHSH, CDR2 LQKENI, per germline. The V gene lost 3 bases and the J gene lost 5 bases, with 11 bases spanning the gap. CDR3 length equals 13 residues.

V is TRBV6-5 and J is TRBJ1-1; maybe TRBD1 (5 bases). This CDR3 has 15 amino acids. The V and J ends lost 0 bases and 1 base respectively, with 9 bases between them. Germline lookup yields CDR1 MNHEY and CDR2 SVGAGI. Here the CDR3 DNA reads TGTGCCAGCAGTTACTCGATCGGGGCGAACACTGAAGCTTTCTTT. This gives the protein CASSYSIGANTEAFF.

This clonotype was detected a few times. The genes are TRBV15 and TRBJ2-7; 14 bases are shared with TRBD2. The germline CDR1 and CDR2 sequences are LNHNV and YYDKDF (reference sequence). The CDR3 consists of 14 residues. After removal of 8 bases from V and 4 bases from J, the junction contained 4 bases not matched to a gene. CDR3 residues: CATGTSGSVYEQYF. The CDR3 coding sequence is TGTGCCACCGGGACTAGCGGGAGTGTGTACGAGCAGTACTTC.

This clonotype was counted at least ten times. This sequence joins TRBV4-2 and TRBJ2-3; weak D call: TRBD2 (6 bases). The CDR3 covers 14 residues. Deletions cut 8 bases from V and 0 bases from J, with 12 bases between. Germline V gene data show CDR1 as LGHNA and CDR2 as YNFKEQ. The CDR3 here is CASSRGTSTDTQYF. The CDR3 region has the DNA TGTGCCAGCTCACGAGGGACTAGCACAGATACGCAGTATTTT.

V and J are TRBV2 and TRBJ2-1; perhaps TRBD2 as D (5 bases). The CDR3 contains 14 residues. Germline V lookup: CDR1 SNHLY, CDR2 FYNNEI. V was shortened by 4 bases and J by 6 bases, with 13 bases between the two germline ends. The CDR3 here is CASSASGEGNEQFF. The CDR3 nucleotides read TGTGCCAGCAGTGCGTCCGGGGAAGGCAATGAGCAGTTCTTC.

This clonotype was counted ten times or more. V gene TRBV7-8 combines with J gene TRBJ1-1; 8 nucleotides line up with TRBD1. The CDR3 sequence is 16 residues long. The junction had 9 bases not matched to a gene; V was cut back by 5 bases and J by 1 base. Germline V CDR1 and CDR2: SGHVS, FQNEAQ. The CDR3 spells CASSPRRDRQNTEAFF. CDR3 in DNA: TGTGCCAGCAGCCCAAGAAGGGACAGGCAGAACACTGAAGCTTTCTTT.

This clonotype appeared a few times. This sequence joins TRBV6-6 and TRBJ2-7; TRBD2 matches at 10 bases. V lost 6 bases, J lost 3 bases, and 5 bases stayed unmatched. The CDR3 consists of 14 residues. Germline CDR1 reads MNHNY; CDR2 reads SVGAGI (reference sequence). In nucleotides, the CDR3 is TGTGCCAGCAGGATAGCGGGGGGTCTCTACGAGCAGTACTTC. Encoded protein: CASRIAGGLYEQYF.

In this sample, this clonotype turned up a few times. The chain employs TRBV6-1 and TRBJ2-2; the match to TRBD1 covers 9 bases. CDR1 is MNHNS, CDR2 SASEGT, per germline. The CDR3 is made up of 18 amino acids. V dropped 4 bases and J dropped 5; count of bases not matched to a gene: 14. The CDR3 protein is CASSVGQGFPPGTGELFF. CDR3 nucleotides: TGTGCCAGCAGTGTGGGACAGGGCTTCCCCCCGGGGACCGGGGAGCTGTTTTTT.

This chain joins TRBV6-6 and TRBJ1-2; 11 nucleotides match TRBD1. V lost 10 bases, J lost 0 bases, and 7 bases stayed unmatched. Germline CDR1 MNHNY, CDR2 SVGAGI (reference sequence). The CDR3 spans 15 residues. This CDR3 reads CATWDRGRANYGYTF. CDR3 bases: TGTGCCACCTGGGACAGGGGGAGGGCTAACTATGGCTACACCTTC.

The chain couples TRBV25-1 to TRBJ2-5; TRBD1 agrees at 9 bases. With 3 bases clipped from V and 0 bases from J, the junction kept 5 bases outside the gene matches. This CDR3 comprises 16 residues. Germline V lookup: CDR1 MGHDK, CDR2 SYGVNS. In DNA form, the CDR3 reads TGTGCCAGCAGTGAGTCCGGGACAGGGAACCAAGAGACCCAGTACTTC. This sequence encodes CASSESGTGNQETQYF.

As concerns this clonotype: At one boundary the junction diverges from the germline segment, which might be a read error. This chain joins TRBV2 and TRBJ2-7; 7 positions match TRBD2. The CDR3 sequence is 17 residues long. In germline, CDR1 is SNHLY, CDR2 FYNNEI. The DNA of the CDR3 is TGTGCCAGCAGTGAAGTGGGGCCGGGAGGATTCTCCTACGAGCAGCACTTC. Amino acid sequence: CASSEVGPGGFSYEQHF.

This clonotype was observed a few times. The CDR3 protein is CASSLEGGGYTF. CDR3 sequence (DNA): TGCGCCAGCAGCTTGGAGGGGGGTGGCTACACCTTC. The chain combines TRBV5-1 with TRBJ1-2; D might be TRBD1 (6 bases). Germline assignment: CDR1 SGHRS and CDR2 YFSETQ. Trimming stripped 0 bases from V and 7 bases from J, with 7 bases between. The CDR3 runs 12 residues.

This rearrangement joins TRBV7-2 to TRBJ2-2; no definite D call. V lost 3 bases and J 7 bases, leaving 12 bases between the germline ends. The CDR3 runs to 14 residues. Germline CDR1 reads SGHTA; CDR2 reads FQGNSA. For the CDR3, the DNA is TGTGCCAGCAGCTTGCTCGAGAGGAGCGGGGAGCTGTTTTTT. Its translation: CASSLLERSGELFF.

The sample holds many counts of this clonotype. The chain joins TRBV20-1 to TRBJ2-3; D unresolved. This CDR3 region has 15 residues. V was cut by 1 base and J by 2 bases, with 13 bases left in between. In germline, CDR1 is DFQATT, CDR2 SNEGSKA (reference sequence). The CDR3 coding sequence is TGCAGTGCTAGAGGGATATTCCAGGCCACAGATACGCAGTATTTT. Its translation: CSARGIFQATDTQYF.

This rearrangement joins TRBV12-3 or TRBV12-4 to TRBJ1-6; D may be TRBD1 (5 bases). CDR3 length: 16 amino acids. The V and J ends lost 6 bases and 4 bases respectively, with 16 bases between them. The CDR3 DNA is TGTGCCAGCAGCCGTGGTCAGGGACTATATAATTCACCCCTCCACTTT. This sequence encodes CASSRGQGLYNSPLHF.

J is TRBJ2-3 and V is TRBV5-1; 9 bases align to TRBD2. The CDR3 is 16 amino acids. Looked up from germline, CDR1 is SGHRS and CDR2 is YFSETQ. V trimming: 2 bases; J trimming: 2 bases; junction bases outside the gene matches: 6. CDR3 in DNA: TGCGCCAGCAGCTTCGTAGCGGGGGCCGCCACAGATACGCAGTATTTT. Its protein is CASSFVAGAATDTQYF.